Detailed here is one T cell receptor beta chain. This clonotype appeared many times. The clone's antigen remains unknown. Base-call qualities are not available, and no considerably larger clone is one nucleotide away. The data belong to a study of T-cell reconstitution after alpha-beta-depleted transplantation in children (TCRdb year 2016). About the study as a whole: Using TCR repertoire profiling, the study followed T-cell immune reconstitution in a quantitative way in children after TCRalphabeta/CD19-depleted allogeneic hematopoietic cell transplantation. Overall study results and their limits: About two months after transplant, the apparently early recovery of alphabetaT-cell counts reportedly depended on just several hundred clones that had expanded rapidly and came from non-depleted graft cells. In some patients, high TCRbeta diversity at day 60 was attributed to recipient T cells and intrathymic progenitors that had survived conditioning. Over the following months the frequencies of hyperexpanded clones went down, and after one year T-cell counts and TCRbeta diversity were mostly credited to newly produced T cells.

Receptor libraries were prepared by PCR. The sequencing machine was an Illumina HiSeq 2500. TCR library preparation used molecular barcoding, with unique molecular identifiers applied to normalize quantification of the TCRbeta repertoire. In-frame beta chains were kept once TCRdb had trimmed the public reads at Q25 with fastp and called clones with MiXCR. Every entry covers one CDR3 protein and lists the most common genes and DNA from its rows. In this sample the table shows a few hundred thousand distinct CDR3 sequences, 10% of which occur a single time. Just under 7.5% of the sample lies in the top ten. The treatment or condition label for this specimen denotes: allogeneic hematopoietic cell transplantation with graft depleted of TCRalphabeta T cells and CD19 B cells. Transplant recipients were children who received TCRalphabeta/CD19-depleted allogeneic hematopoietic cell grafts. V lost 6 bases and J lost 4 bases, and the count of bases not matched to a germline gene is 8. Measured from the cysteine to the phenylalanine, the CDR3 is 14 residues long. The CDR3 DNA has 42 bases and is translated from base 1. The germline V gene sets CDR1 to SQVTM and CDR2 to ANQGSEA.

The sequencing used PBMCs, collected before TCRalphabeta/CD19-depleted stem cell transplant. This sequence was found in a boy under two years old with acute myeloid leukemia, due to receive a stem cell transplant. This receptor chain uses TRBV29-1 and TRBJ2-2; 7 central bases correspond to TRBD1. The DNA is as follows: TGCAGCGTGGAGACAGGGAAGAGCACCGGGGAGCTGTTTTTT. Its amino acids are CSVETGKSTGELFF.